This T cell receptor beta chain stems from a study of blood T cell repertoires in COVID-19. Across the whole study: Samples of COVID-19 (acute and convalescent) were obtained from the United States, Italy and Spain. Sample material is recorded as cDNA or gDNA derived from T cells, B-cell-depleted T cells, or PBMCs.

CDR3 length: 14 amino acids. With 4 bases removed from V and 5 bases from J, the gap between germline ends came to 13 bases. CDR1 and CDR2 from the germline V gene are SGHDT and YYEEEE. Original handling: Cell counts per sample came from amplifying reference gene primers. Clones were sequenced by immunoSEQ multiplex PCR, and TCRdb holds only the in-frame ones, with some missing. V, J and clone size were drawn from that table, and D and trimming were deduced from the DNA. The sample carries 200,000 to 250,000 clones, about 90% recorded once. The rearrangement joins TRBV5-6 to TRBJ1-5, with a weak D call TRBD1 (5 bases). Sequenced sample: peripheral blood. This TCR derives from a man aged 18 to 29 with active or convalescent COVID-19. The CDR3 reads CASSRQRDYQPQHF. The CDR3 DNA follows: TGTGCCAGCAGCAGACAGAGAGACTATCAGCCCCAGCATTTT.